This is a list of T cell receptor beta chains from one sample in a study of T cells in Graves' hyperthyroidism and ophthalmopathy. TCRdb recomputed calls from the multiplex PCR reads with MiXCR, one row per CDR3 protein. The sample carries hundreds of thousands of distinct CDR3 sequences, more than 20% recorded once. What was sequenced was blood. The source of these receptors is a man aged 25-45 years with Graves' ophthalmopathy. The CDR3 runs from the conserved cysteine through the conserved F or W. D genes are given only for firm matches. Where a row states a size, it is once, few, many or the class of an expanded clone; other rows omit it.

clone size	V gene	J gene	CDR3 length	D gene	CDR3 DNA	CDR3 protein
NA	TRBV20-1	TRBJ2-5	13	NA	TGCAGTCCCGGTCACAGGCTCCAAGAGACCCAGTACTTC	CSPGHRLQETQYF
NA	TRBV20-1	TRBJ2-1	15	NA	TGCAGTGCTAGAGCCGAAAAGCACCCCTACAATGAGCAGTTCTTC	CSARAEKHPYNEQFF
NA	TRBV20-1	TRBJ2-7	12	NA	TGCAGTGCTAGCCGCCCCGGGGGCGAGCAGTACTTC	CSASRPGGEQYF
few	TRBV7-2	TRBJ2-5	15	NA	TGTGCCAGCAGCTTAGTCCCTGGGCAGGGAAGAGAGCAGTACTTC	CASSLVPGQGREQYF
NA	TRBV30	TRBJ2-7	15	NA	TGTGCCTGGAGAGAGGTGGGGGTCCTCTCCTACGAGCAGTACTTC	CAWREVGVLSYEQYF
few	TRBV2	TRBJ2-7	14	TRBD2	TGTGCCAGCAGTGTTACTAGCGGTCGACTCGAGCAGTACTTC	CASSVTSGRLEQYF
NA	TRBV19	TRBJ2-3	14	NA	TGTGCCAGTGGTATTGGGGACGGCACAGATACGCAGTATTTT	CASGIGDGTDTQYF
NA	TRBV5-1	TRBJ2-5	15	TRBD2	TGCGCCAGCCGATTAGCGGGAGGGCCTTTGGAGACCCAGTACTTC	CASRLAGGPLETQYF
few	TRBV29-1	TRBJ1-2	12	NA	TGCAGCGTTGGGGTTCGCGGCGGCGGCTACACCTTC	CSVGVRGGGYTF
NA	TRBV29-1	TRBJ2-3	14	TRBD2	TGCAGCGTTGGAGTAGCGGGAGGGCGAGATACGCAGTATTTT	CSVGVAGGRDTQYF
many	TRBV6-1	TRBJ1-2	14	NA	TGTGCCAGCAGTGAAGGCATCTCCCCCTATGGCTACACCTTC	CASSEGISPYGYTF
many	TRBV13	TRBJ2-7	15	TRBD2	TGTGCCAGCAGCTTAGGGCTAGCGGGTATCTACGAGCAGTACTTC	CASSLGLAGIYEQYF
few	TRBV15	TRBJ2-1	15	NA	TGTGCCACCAGTTCCCTAGCGACCTCCTACAATGAGCAGTTCTTC	CATSSLATSYNEQFF
NA	TRBV24-1	TRBJ2-1	18	TRBD2	TGTGCCACCAGTGATTTGGGGACTAGCGGGAGAGACTACAATGAGCAGTTCTTC	CATSDLGTSGRDYNEQFF
many	TRBV7-2	TRBJ2-7	17	NA	TGTGCCAGCAGCGCTAGTGGGGGTCTATTTAGCTCCTACGAGCAGTACTTC	CASSASGGLFSSYEQYF
NA	TRBV12-3/TRBV12-4	TRBJ1-3	16	NA	TGTGCCAGCAGTTTCCCACAGGGATCTTCCGGAAACACCATATATTTT	CASSFPQGSSGNTIYF
NA	TRBV10-3	TRBJ2-2	14	TRBD1	TGTGCCATCAGGGGGACAGAGACCACCGGGGAGCTGTTTTTT	CAIRGTETTGELFF
many	TRBV30	TRBJ2-7	13	TRBD2	TGTGCCTGGAGTTCTGCGGGAGGGCGCGAGCAGTACTTC	CAWSSAGGREQYF
NA	TRBV20-1	TRBJ2-1	15	TRBD2	TGCAGTGCTAGAGTGGGACTAGCGGAGTACAATGAGCAGTTCTTC	CSARVGLAEYNEQFF
NA	TRBV24-1	TRBJ2-7	13	NA	TGTGCCACCAGTGACACAAACTCCTACGAGCAGTACTTC	CATSDTNSYEQYF
few	TRBV20-1	TRBJ2-3	15	NA	TGCAGTGCACCCTCTCGAGTCGGTAGCACAGATACGCAGTATTTT	CSAPSRVGSTDTQYF
few	TRBV3-1	TRBJ2-5	15	TRBD2	TGTGCCAGCAGCCAAGTAGCGGGAGTTTTGGAGACCCAGTACTTC	CASSQVAGVLETQYF
few	TRBV11-2	TRBJ2-2	15	NA	TGTGCCAGCAGCTCCCGAGTGCGGAACACCGGGGAGCTGTTTTTT	CASSSRVRNTGELFF
few	TRBV7-2	TRBJ2-7	16	NA	TGTGCCAGCAGCTTAGCGTTCTCGAGTGGGGCGGATGAGCAGTACTTC	CASSLAFSSGADEQYF
few	TRBV24-1	TRBJ2-5	15	TRBD1	TGTGCCACCAGTGACCGCCGGACAGGCGGGGAGACCCAGTACTTC	CATSDRRTGGETQYF
many	TRBV28	TRBJ1-5	16	TRBD1	TGTGCCAGCAGTTTCGGGACAGGCGGCGGGAATCAGCCCCAGCATTTT	CASSFGTGGGNQPQHF
few	TRBV12-3/TRBV12-4	TRBJ2-1	14	NA	TGTGCCAGCATCCCAGAAGTAGGCTCCAATGAGCAGTTCTTC	CASIPEVGSNEQFF
NA	TRBV19	TRBJ2-4	16	TRBD1	TGTGCCAGTAGACTTACAGGGGGCGTAGCCAAAAACATTCAGTACTTC	CASRLTGGVAKNIQYF
many	TRBV11-2	TRBJ2-7	16	TRBD2	TGTGCCAGCAGCTTAGGGACTAGCGGGAGGTTCTACGAGCAGTACTTC	CASSLGTSGRFYEQYF
few	TRBV6-1	TRBJ2-3	15	NA	TGTGCCAGCAGCAAGAGGGACGGCTCCGCAGATACGCAGTATTTT	CASSKRDGSADTQYF
NA	TRBV29-1	TRBJ2-7	13	NA	TGCAGCGTTGAAGGGAAGGGACCCTACGAGCAGTACTTC	CSVEGKGPYEQYF
NA	TRBV12-3/TRBV12-4	TRBJ1-5	15	NA	TGTGCCAGCAGTTTCGGGCAGGGCCATAATCAGCCCCAGCATTTT	CASSFGQGHNQPQHF
many	TRBV2	TRBJ1-2	14	TRBD1	TGTGCCAGCAGTGGGGGGACAGCGAACTATGGCTACACCTTC	CASSGGTANYGYTF
few	TRBV20-1	TRBJ1-5	15	NA	TGCAGTGCTAGAGATAATAGGGTGCGCAATCAGCCCCAGCATTTT	CSARDNRVRNQPQHF
NA	TRBV5-1	TRBJ1-6	15	NA	TGCGCCAGCAGCATTACTCCAGAACGTAATTCACCCCTCCACTTT	CASSITPERNSPLHF
many	TRBV5-1	TRBJ2-7	14	NA	TGCGCCAGCAAGAATCGGGATTACGACCACGAGCAGTACTTC	CASKNRDYDHEQYF
NA	TRBV5-1	TRBJ1-2	14	NA	TGCGCCAGCAGCTTGGTACAAGCTAACTATGGCTACACCTTC	CASSLVQANYGYTF
NA	TRBV16	TRBJ2-7	15	TRBD1	TGTGCCAGCAGCCAAGGGGGACAGGGTACGTACGAGCAGTACTTC	CASSQGGQGTYEQYF